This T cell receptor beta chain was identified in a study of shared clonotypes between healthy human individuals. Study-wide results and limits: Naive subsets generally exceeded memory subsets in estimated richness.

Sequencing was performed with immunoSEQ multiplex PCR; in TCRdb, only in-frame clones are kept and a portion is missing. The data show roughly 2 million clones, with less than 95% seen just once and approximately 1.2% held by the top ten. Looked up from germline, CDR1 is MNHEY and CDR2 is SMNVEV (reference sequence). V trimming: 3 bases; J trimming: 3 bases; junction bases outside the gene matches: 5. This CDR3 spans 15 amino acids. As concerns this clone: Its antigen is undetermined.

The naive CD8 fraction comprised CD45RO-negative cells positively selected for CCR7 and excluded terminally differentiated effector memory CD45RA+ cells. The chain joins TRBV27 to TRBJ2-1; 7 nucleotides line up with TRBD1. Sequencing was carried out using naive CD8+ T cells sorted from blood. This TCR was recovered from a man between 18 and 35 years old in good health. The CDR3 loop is CASSLIGTVYNEQFF. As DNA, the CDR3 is TGTGCCAGCAGTTTGATCGGGACAGTCTACAATGAGCAGTTCTTC.